This note documents a single T cell receptor beta chain sequence. The data belong to a study of blood T cell repertoires in COVID-19. This CDR3 spans 15 amino acids. Germline lookup yields CDR1 SGHKS and CDR2 YYEKEE (reference sequence). Trimming pared 1 base from V and 0 bases from J, leaving 11 bases between. TCRdb's table, derived via immunoSEQ multiplex PCR, lists solely in-frame clones and lacks some. This sample yields over 65,000 clones, of which 60% to 80% are seen a single time; 36% belongs to the top ten. The gene calls are TRBV5-5 and TRBJ2-7; D is possibly TRBD1 (5 bases). This sequence originates from a man aged 55-75 years with COVID-19, enrolled during active disease. Sequenced material: peripheral blood. CDR3 in DNA: TGTGCCAGCAGCTTGCACCAGGGCCACTCCTACGAGCAGTACTTC. It codes for CASSLHQGHSYEQYF. The complete variable domain, with remaining parts taken from reference TRBV5-5 and TRBJ2-7, reads DAGVTQSPTHLIKTRGQQVTLRCSPISGHKSVSWYQQVLGQGPQFIFQYYEKEERGRGNFPDRFSARQFPNYSSELNVNALLLGDSALYLCASSLHQGHSYEQYFGPGTRLTVT.